The rows below give T cell receptor beta chains drawn from one sample of a study of blood T cell repertoires in COVID-19. Profiling relied on immunoSEQ multiplex PCR, and the TCRdb table lists in-frame clones only, not all of them. In the table there are about 150,000 clones, under 90% of which are singletons. The sample consisted of peripheral blood. The source of these receptors is a woman older than 75 with active or convalescent COVID-19. The CDR3 runs from the conserved cysteine through the conserved F or W. A D gene is named only where the DNA matches it firmly. Clone size, where shown, is once, few, many, or a class for clones that have expanded.

V gene	clone size	D gene	J gene	CDR3 DNA	CDR3 protein
TRBV6-1	.	.	TRBJ2-3	TGTGCCAGCAGTGTAGACAGTGTTCCGAGCACAGATACGCAGTATTTT	CASSVDSVPSTDTQYF
TRBV5-1	once	.	TRBJ2-7	TGCGCCAGCAGCCCCGGAGGAGGGACCTACGAGCAGTACTTC	CASSPGGGTYEQYF
TRBV10-3	.	TRBD1	TRBJ1-4	TGTGCCATCAGAGGGGACAGGGGAAATGAAAAACTGTTTTTT	CAIRGDRGNEKLFF
TRBV6-1	.	TRBD1	TRBJ1-2	TGTGCCAGCAGTGAACAGGACAGGGGGCTGGGGTATGGCTACACCTTC	CASSEQDRGLGYGYTF
TRBV19	.	.	TRBJ2-7	TGTGCCAGTAGTGCGTCGGACACGAGCTCCTACGAGCAGTACTTC	CASSASDTSSYEQYF
TRBV9	once	TRBD2	TRBJ2-1	TGTGCCAGCAGCGTAGAGGCAGGGGGCTCGGGACTAGCGAGCTACAATGAGCAGTTCTTC	CASSVEAGGSGLASYNEQFF
TRBV4-1	.	TRBD1	TRBJ2-7	TGCGCCAGCAGCCCCTACTCGGGACAGCCCTACGAGCAGTACTTC	CASSPYSGQPYEQYF
TRBV28	.	TRBD1	TRBJ1-1	TGTGCCAGCAGTCAGGGACAGGGGTTTGGGGACACTGAAGCTTTCTTT	CASSQGQGFGDTEAFF
TRBV2	.	.	TRBJ1-2	TGTGCCAGCACTACAGAGGCGGCGGGTGGCTACACCTTC	CASTTEAAGGYTF
TRBV20-1	.	.	TRBJ1-1	TGCAGTGCTAGTCCGGGACAAGCTTTGACTGAAGCTTTCTTT	CSASPGQALTEAFF
TRBV19	.	.	TRBJ2-7	TGTGCCAGTAGTCTCGAAAGGAGCTCCTACGAGCAGTACTTC	CASSLERSSYEQYF
TRBV2	.	TRBD1	TRBJ2-7	TGTGCCAGCAGTATGACAGGGTCCTCCTACGAGCAGTACTTC	CASSMTGSSYEQYF
TRBV14	.	TRBD2	TRBJ2-3	TGTGCCAGCAGCCAAAGACTAGCGGGAGGCGCAGATACGCAGTATTTT	CASSQRLAGGADTQYF
TRBV9	.	.	TRBJ2-5	TGTGCCAGCAGCGTAGGTAACAGCCAAGAGACCCAGTACTTC	CASSVGNSQETQYF
TRBV19	.	TRBD2	TRBJ2-5	TGTGCCAGTAGCGGTAGCGGGAGCGGGAAGACCCAGTACTTC	CASSGSGSGKTQYF
TRBV4-1	.	.	TRBJ1-2	TGCGCCAGCAGCCGTAGTAGCAGGGAAGCTAACTATGGCTACACCTTC	CASSRSSREANYGYTF
TRBV19	.	TRBD2	TRBJ2-3	TGTGCCAGTAGTATAGGTAGCGGGAGTTATACGCAGTATTTT	CASSIGSGSYTQYF
TRBV25-1	.	.	TRBJ1-1	TGTGCCAGCAGTGGTCTCAGGGGATCGAACACTGAAGCTTTCTTT	CASSGLRGSNTEAFF
TRBV7-9	.	TRBD2	TRBJ2-1	TGTGCCAGCAGCCTATCCGGGACTAATCTTGAGCAGTTCTTC	CASSLSGTNLEQFF
TRBV6-1	.	TRBD2	TRBJ2-5	TGTGCCAGCAGTGACGCCGTACGGGAGGGCCCTCAAGAGACCCAGTACTTC	CASSDAVREGPQETQYF
TRBV5-1	few	.	TRBJ1-2	TGCGCCAGCAGCCAGGGGATTGGCTATGGCTACACCTTC	CASSQGIGYGYTF
TRBV6-5	.	TRBD1	TRBJ1-2	TGTGCCAGCAGTTTCGAACAGGGGTTTGGCTACACCTTC	CASSFEQGFGYTF
TRBV5-1	.	.	TRBJ1-1	TGCGCCAGCAGCCACGGACAATTGGGAAACACTGAAGCTTTCTTT	CASSHGQLGNTEAFF
TRBV20-1	.	TRBD2	TRBJ2-1	TGCAGTGCTAGTGAGGTAGGGCGGGAGTACAATGAGCAGTTCTTC	CSASEVGREYNEQFF
TRBV10-3	.	TRBD1	TRBJ2-2	TGTGCCATTAGGGGACAGACAAACACCGGGGAGCTGTTTTTT	CAIRGQTNTGELFF
TRBV6-1	.	TRBD2	TRBJ2-5	TGTGCCAGCAGTGAAGGGGACCGGGGGGGGACCCAGTACTTC	CASSEGDRGGTQYF
TRBV28	.	.	TRBJ1-2	TGTGCCAGCGGCCCAAAACAGGGATATAGGTATGGCTACACCTTC	CASGPKQGYRYGYTF
TRBV9	once	.	TRBJ1-1	TGTGCCAGCAGCGTCTCGGGGTTGGGCACTGAAGCTTTCTTT	CASSVSGLGTEAFF
TRBV11-2	.	.	TRBJ1-2	TGTGCCAGCAGCCCAACGGCCGGAGGGAGGCCGGGCTATGGCTACACCTTC	CASSPTAGGRPGYGYTF
TRBV19	.	.	TRBJ1-3	TGTGCCAGTAGTAGGGCCTCTGGAAACACCATATATTTT	CASSRASGNTIYF
TRBV5-1	once	.	TRBJ2-1	TGCGCCAGCAGCCTAGTAGGGGAGGTGCGGGACAATGAGCAGTTCTTC	CASSLVGEVRDNEQFF
TRBV24-1	.	TRBD1	TRBJ2-1	TGTGCCACCAGTGATTCCGTGGACAGGGCAAACAATGAGCAGTTCTTC	CATSDSVDRANNEQFF
TRBV30	.	.	TRBJ1-6	TGTGCCTGGAGCACAGGGATTAAGTTTAATTCACCCCTCCACTTT	CAWSTGIKFNSPLHF
TRBV7-9	.	TRBD2	TRBJ2-2	TGTGCCAGCAGCTCCCTAGCTCCTGGTCGGGAGGGGAACACCGGGGAGCTGTTTTTT	CASSSLAPGREGNTGELFF